Following are 10 T cell receptor beta chains from one sample sequenced in a study of tumor-infiltrating lymphocytes in oesophageal squamous cell carcinoma. Each CDR3 protein is one row after TCRdb ran MiXCR on the PCR reads. The repertoire holds over 15,000 distinct CDR3 sequences, with about 43% as singletons. Material for sequencing was normal esophageal tissue next to the tumor. These receptors were collected from a female donor with esophageal squamous cell carcinoma.

This chain uses TRBV7-2 with TRBJ2-1, with TRBD1 matching over 7 bases. The J call is doubtful: the DNA matches TRBJ2-7 better. Germline V gene data show CDR1 as SGHTA and CDR2 as FQGNSA. This CDR3 comprises 14 residues. This chain's CDR3 is CASSLQTGMDEQYF. CDR3 sequence (DNA): TGTGCCAGCAGCTTACAGACAGGGATGGACGAGCAGTACTTC.

This clonotype showed up just a few times. This CDR3 reads CASSFPTGEQYF. The CDR3 DNA is TGTGCCAGCAGCTTCCCCACGGGCGAGCAGTACTTC. The chain joins TRBV7-2 to TRBJ2-7; D gene unclear. CDR1 SGHTA and CDR2 FQGNSA come from the germline V gene. The CDR3 has 12 residues. With 3 bases removed from V and 6 bases from J, the gap between germline ends came to 9 bases.

As for this clonotype: A read error may produce the germline difference seen at one junction end. This rearrangement joins TRBV7-6 to TRBJ2-1; 10 bases line up with TRBD2. Germline V gene sequence: CDR1 SGHVS, CDR2 FNYEAQ. CDR3 length: 13 residues. The CDR3 region has the DNA TGTGCTAGCAGCCCTAGGACTAGCGGTGAGCAGTTCTTC. It specifies CASSPRTSGEQFF.

V is TRBV7-6 and J is TRBJ2-1; no clear D gene. Trimming removed 3 bases from V and 7 bases from J, with 10 bases in between. The CDR3 length is 13 residues. The germline V gene has CDR1 SGHVS and CDR2 FNYEAQ. For the CDR3, the DNA is TGTGCCAGCAGCTTTGGTGGCAGGAATGAGCAGTTCTTC. It codes for CASSFGGRNEQFF.

The chain uses TRBV10-2 and TRBJ2-3; unclear D gene. The CDR3 runs 13 residues. Germline V gene lookup returns CDR1 WSHSY and CDR2 SAAADI. V shed 5 bases and J shed 2 bases, with 8 bases lying between them. The CDR3 DNA reads as TGCGCCAGCAGTCGTTTGCACACAGATACGCAGTATTTT. Its translation: CASSRLHTDTQYF.

In its sample, this clonotype was seen a few times. The rearrangement links TRBV5-6 to TRBJ1-1, with TRBD1 as a possible D gene (5 bases). The CDR3 length is 15 residues. The germline V gene has CDR1 SGHDT and CDR2 YYEEEE. V was cut by 3 bases and J by 0 bases, with 12 bases left in between. The CDR3 DNA is TGTGCCAGCAGCTCCTGGGGGGGGTTGAACACTGAAGCTTTCTTT. The encoded protein is CASSSWGGLNTEAFF.

The V gene is TRBV7-2, the J gene TRBJ2-5; D gene ambiguous. The DNA end is a closer match to TRBJ2-7, so the J assignment may be wrong. Germline assignment: CDR1 SGHTA and CDR2 FQGNSA. This CDR3 contains 12 residues. Here the CDR3 DNA reads TGTGCCAGCAGCCCTTCGAGGAACGAGCAGTACTTC. It yields the protein CASSPSRNEQYF.

The gene calls are TRBV7-3 and TRBJ2-3, with D hard to call. The J call may be faulty, since TRBJ2-5 better matches the DNA end. Germline V gene sequence: CDR1 SGHTA, CDR2 FQGTGA. The CDR3 contains 13 residues. This chain's CDR3 is CASSLASRATQYF. CDR3 sequence (DNA): TGTGCCAGCAGCTTAGCGTCCCGAGCGACCCAGTACTTC.

The chain joins TRBV7-8 to TRBJ2-5; 12 nucleotides match TRBD2. The DNA end lines up better with TRBJ2-1; the J call may be wrong. This CDR3 comprises 15 residues. In germline, CDR1 is SGHVS, CDR2 FQNEAQ. The CDR3 DNA reads as TGTGCCAGCAGCTTCCGACTAGCGGGAGCGGACGAGCAGTTCTTC. It specifies CASSFRLAGADEQFF.

This clonotype turned up a few times. The gene calls are TRBV14 and TRBJ2-7; D might be TRBD2 (5 bases). The CDR3 totals 17 residues. Germline loops: CDR1 SGHDN, CDR2 FVKESK. Trimming removed 1 base from V and 7 bases from J, with 23 bases in between. This chain's CDR3 is CASSQGIARRSYNEQYF. CDR3 sequence (DNA): TGTGCCAGCAGCCAAGGGATAGCGAGGCGCTCCTACAATGAGCAGTACTTC. Together with reference TRBV14 and TRBJ2-7, the CDR3 gives the full variable domain: EAGVTQFPSHSVIEKGQTVTLRCDPISGHDNLYWYRRVMGKEIKFLLHFVKESKQDESGMPNNRFLAERTGGTYSTLKVQPAELEDSGVYFCASSQGIARRSYNEQYFGPGTRLTVT.